This TCR beta chain appears in the sequencing data of a study of breast tumors, draining lymph nodes, adjacent tissues. Axillary draining lymph nodes of breast cancer patients supplied the node samples. Germline CDR1 SGHRS, CDR2 YFSETQ. Trimming left V 2 bases short and J 6 bases short, with 16 bases between. CDR3 length equals 15 residues. TCRdb called the multiplex PCR reads again in MiXCR, with one record for every CDR3 protein. The sample consists of about 270,000 distinct CDR3 sequences, around 30% of them appearing once. This clonotype was seen repeatedly, ten times or more. The sample consisted of axillary lymph node tissue. This chain joins TRBV5-1 and TRBJ2-3; no reliable D call. The TCR originated in a female donor with breast cancer. Some clones in this sample may be carry-over from other donors' samples. The CDR3 here is CASSFDLSVPDTQYF. In DNA, the CDR3 is TGCGCCAGCAGCTTCGATCTGAGTGTGCCGGATACGCAGTATTTT.